This entry is about one T cell receptor beta chain. The data originate from a study of blood T cell repertoires in COVID-19. Study information: The United States, Italy and Spain supplied acute and convalescent COVID-19 samples. Nucleic acid was either cDNA or gDNA, and it came from T cells, B-cell-depleted T cells, or PBMCs.

CDR3 size: 16 residues. Germline CDR1 MNHEY, CDR2 SMNVEV (reference sequence). V gave up 1 base and J gave up 0 bases, with 10 bases separating them. Authors' methods: Quantification of nucleated cells was approximated via reference gene primer amplification. Sequencing used immunoSEQ multiplex PCR; TCRdb keeps in-frame clones, though not all of them. The V and J calls and clone size come from that table; D and trimming were worked out from the DNA. The sample consists of roughly 120,000 clones, 70% to 90% of them appearing once. This TCR derives from a man between 35 and 55 years old with acute or convalescent COVID-19. The sample taken for sequencing was peripheral blood. J is TRBJ2-1 and V is TRBV27; tentatively, D is TRBD2 (5 bases). CDR3 protein: CASSLYRGLSYNEQFF. CDR3 coding DNA: TGTGCCAGCAGTTTATATAGAGGGCTCTCCTACAATGAGCAGTTCTTC.